The present entry profiles one T cell receptor beta chain with its context. It lacks a known antigen. Within one base of it there is no much larger clone, and no base qualities were kept. The method behind the library was the immunoSEQ multiplex PCR assay. Held by TCRdb, this immuneACCESS table contains in-frame sequences only and omits some clones. Under half of the omission traces to an unresolved V gene where checked; the cause of the rest is unknown. The sample table records roughly 14,000 clones; roughly 88% of these occur just once. Around 13% of the sample goes to the ten largest clones. The data belong to a study of technical replicates of blood from four donors (dated by TCRdb to between 2016 and 2019). CDR1 LNHDA and CDR2 SQIVND are derived from the germline V gene (reference sequence). V is clipped by 7 bases and J by 11 bases, and the sequence between their germline boundaries is 20 bases long. The CDR3 runs 13 residues from the cysteine to the phenylalanine. Only the CDR3 DNA is retained, 39 bases long and in frame from the first base.

The TCR was taken from a human donor in good health. Sequenced input: PBMCs. The rearranged chain carries TRBV19 and TRBJ1-1; the D gene assignment is ambiguous. The CDR3 here reads CASINGVHSGAFF. Here is the DNA: TGTGCCAGTATAAACGGGGTTCACTCCGGGGCTTTCTTT.